Described below is a single T cell receptor beta chain sequence and its context. Other DNA sequences in the sample encode the same CDR3. These data originate in a study of blood T cell repertoires in COVID-19. Here immunoSEQ multiplex PCR was the method, and the copy in TCRdb shows in-frame clones only, minus some. Of about 280,000 clones listed, over 75% are singletons. Germline CDR1 MDHEN, CDR2 SYDVKM. Trimming cost V 3 bases and J 4 bases, with 9 bases left between them. The CDR3 contains 13 residues. The receptor comes from a human donor in a cohort sampled during active COVID-19. Sequencing input: peripheral blood. The chain recombines TRBV28 with TRBJ2-5, with D perhaps matching TRBD2 (6 bases). The CDR3 sequence is CASSFGGRETQYF. Here the CDR3 DNA reads TGTGCCAGCAGTTTCGGAGGGCGAGAGACCCAGTACTTC.